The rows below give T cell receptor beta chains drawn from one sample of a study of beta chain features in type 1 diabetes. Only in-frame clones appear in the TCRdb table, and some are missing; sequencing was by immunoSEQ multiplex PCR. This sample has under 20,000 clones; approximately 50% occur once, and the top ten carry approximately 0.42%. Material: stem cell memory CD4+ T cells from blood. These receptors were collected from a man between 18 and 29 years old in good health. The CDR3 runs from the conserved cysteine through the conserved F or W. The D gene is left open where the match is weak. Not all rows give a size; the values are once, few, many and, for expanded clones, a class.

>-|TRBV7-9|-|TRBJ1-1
TGTGCCAGCAGCCCTCTCCCAGTCGCCACTGAAGCTTTCTTT
CASSPLPVATEAFF
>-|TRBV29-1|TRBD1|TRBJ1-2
TGCAGCGTTGAAGTTTGGACAGGGGCAGGATATGGCTACACCTTC
CSVEVWTGAGYGYTF
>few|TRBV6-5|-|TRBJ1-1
TGTGCCAGCAGTTTTGACAAAAACACTGAAGCTTTCTTT
CASSFDKNTEAFF
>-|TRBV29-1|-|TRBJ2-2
TGCAGCGTCGAACACAGACACCACTCCACCGGGGAGCTGTTTTTT
CSVEHRHHSTGELFF
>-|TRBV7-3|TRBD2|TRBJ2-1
TGTGCCAGCAGCGATAGCGGGGGGGCAGGGAATGAGCAGTTCTTC
CASSDSGGAGNEQFF
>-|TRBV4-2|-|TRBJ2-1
TGTGCCAGCAGCCAAGACCCGGACTCGGCCTACAATGAGCAGTTCTTC
CASSQDPDSAYNEQFF
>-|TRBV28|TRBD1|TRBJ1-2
TGTGCCAGCAGTTATGGGACAGGTAACGGGAACTATGGCTACACCTTC
CASSYGTGNGNYGYTF
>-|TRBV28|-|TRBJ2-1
TGTGCCAGCAGGGGGATGGGGGGTTGGCACAATGAGCAGTTCTTC
CASRGMGGWHNEQFF
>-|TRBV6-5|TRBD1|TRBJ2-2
TGTGCCAGCAGTTACGCGGTGGCAGGGGGTGCCGGGGAGCTGTTTTTT
CASSYAVAGGAGELFF
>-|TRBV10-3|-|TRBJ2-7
TGTGCCATCAGTGGGGGCCAAGCCTACGAGCAGTACTTC
CAISGGQAYEQYF
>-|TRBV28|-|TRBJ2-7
TGTGCCAGCAGTACCCAGGGGGACTCTCCCTACGAGCAGTACTTC
CASSTQGDSPYEQYF
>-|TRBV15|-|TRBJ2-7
TGTGCCACCAGCAGAGATTCAGCTAGCGCTTACTACGAGCAGTACTTC
CATSRDSASAYYEQYF
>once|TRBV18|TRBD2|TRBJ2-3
TGTGCCAGCTCTCTGGGCGCTCCGGGACTAAATACGCAGTATTTT
CASSLGAPGLNTQYF
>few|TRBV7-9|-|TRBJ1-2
TGTGCCAGCAGCTTAGCGGGGGGATACTATGGCTACACCTTC
CASSLAGGYYGYTF
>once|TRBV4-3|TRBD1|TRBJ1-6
TGCGCCAGCAGCCAAGAAGGGGCAGGGGGTTATAATTCACCCCTCCACTTT
CASSQEGAGGYNSPLHF
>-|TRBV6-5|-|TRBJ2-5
TGTGCCAGCAGTCGCTTAGCCGGGGGGCTCGAGACCCAGTACTTC
CASSRLAGGLETQYF
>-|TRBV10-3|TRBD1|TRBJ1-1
TGTGCCATCAGTGCGACGGACAGGGGGTCTGAAGCTTTCTTT
CAISATDRGSEAFF
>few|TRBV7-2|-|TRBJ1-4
TGTGCCAGCAGCCCCAGGTCCCCACCTAATGAAAAACTGTTTTTT
CASSPRSPPNEKLFF
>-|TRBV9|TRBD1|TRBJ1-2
TGTGCCAGCAGCTTGGGACAGGGATTAAACTATGGCTACACCTTC
CASSLGQGLNYGYTF
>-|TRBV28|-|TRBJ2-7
TGTGCCAGCAGTTTCCGGACGCAGAGGGAGGTGTACGAGCAGTACTTC
CASSFRTQREVYEQYF
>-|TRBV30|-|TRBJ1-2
TGTGCCTGGAGTACCTCATATGGCGGGGGATGGAATGGCTACACCTTC
CAWSTSYGGGWNGYTF
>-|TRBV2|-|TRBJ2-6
TGTGCCAGCAGTGAAGAGGAGGCGAAAGACTCTGGGGCCAACGTCCTGACTTTC
CASSEEEAKDSGANVLTF
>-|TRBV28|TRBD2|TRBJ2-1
TGTGCCAGCAGCGGAACTGGGGTAGCGGGAGGCTACAGCTCCTACAATGAGCAGTTCTTC
CASSGTGVAGGYSSYNEQFF
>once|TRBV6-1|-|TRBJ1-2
TGTGCCAGCAGTGACGAGGTCTTCAGCTATGGCTACACCTTC
CASSDEVFSYGYTF
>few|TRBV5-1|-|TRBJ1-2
TGCGCCAGCAGCTTAACTGGACAGATCTATGGCTACACCTTC
CASSLTGQIYGYTF
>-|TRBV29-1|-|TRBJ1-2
TGCAGCGCGATACCATTGACACTTAACTATGGCTACACCTTC
CSAIPLTLNYGYTF
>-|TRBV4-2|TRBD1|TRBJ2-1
TGTGCCAGCAGCCAAGATCGGGACAGGGGGGGGGTCAATGAGCAGTTCTTC
CASSQDRDRGGVNEQFF
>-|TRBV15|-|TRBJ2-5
TGTGCCACCAGCCCCCGGGTGGCGGAGACCCAGTACTTC
CATSPRVAETQYF
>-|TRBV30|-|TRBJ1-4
TGTGCCTGGAGGGCTCCGGGACATAGGAATGAAAAACTGTTTTTT
CAWRAPGHRNEKLFF
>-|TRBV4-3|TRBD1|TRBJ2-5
TGCGCCAGCAGCCTATCCTACAGGGGGCTATACCAAGAGACCCAGTACTTC
CASSLSYRGLYQETQYF
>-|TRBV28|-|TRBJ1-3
TGTGCCAGCGAGTCCCCCTCTGGAAACACCATATATTTT
CASESPSGNTIYF
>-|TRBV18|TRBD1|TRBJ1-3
TGTGCCAGCTCGGGCGCAGGGGGCATTGGAAACACCATATATTTT
CASSGAGGIGNTIYF
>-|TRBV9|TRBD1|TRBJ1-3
TGTGCCAGCAGCTACCTACCCGGGACAGGGGGTACTGGAAACACCATATATTTT
CASSYLPGTGGTGNTIYF
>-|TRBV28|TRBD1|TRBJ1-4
TGTGCCAGCAGTTCAGGGGGCGCGGGTGAAAAACTGTTTTTT
CASSSGGAGEKLFF
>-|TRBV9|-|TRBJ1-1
TGTGCCAGCAGCCCCAGGGGTGGGGACACTGAAGCTTTCTTT
CASSPRGGDTEAFF
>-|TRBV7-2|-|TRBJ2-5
TGTGCCAGCAGCTTAGCGCTAATTGCGGAGACCCAGTACTTC
CASSLALIAETQYF
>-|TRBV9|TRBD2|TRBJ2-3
TGTGCCAGCAGCGTAGGTAATAGCGGGAGCACAGATACGCAGTATTTT
CASSVGNSGSTDTQYF
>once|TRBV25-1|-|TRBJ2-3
TGTGCCAGCAGTGAAGTCGGGCAGGGAAAGGATACGCAGTATTTT
CASSEVGQGKDTQYF
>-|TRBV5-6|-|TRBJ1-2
TGTGCCAGCAGCTTGACCCGGGATCAAGGCTACACCTTC
CASSLTRDQGYTF
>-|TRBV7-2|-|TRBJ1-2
TGTGCCAGCAGCCCGACAGGCCAGAACTATGGCTACACCTTC
CASSPTGQNYGYTF
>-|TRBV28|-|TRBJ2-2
TGTGCCAGCAGTTTACTCGCCGGGACACTTAACACCGGGGAGCTGTTTTTT
CASSLLAGTLNTGELFF
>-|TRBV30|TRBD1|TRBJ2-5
TGTGCCTGGAGGAGACAGGGGGCGTTTGAGACCCAGTACTTC
CAWRRQGAFETQYF
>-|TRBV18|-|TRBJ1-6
TGTGCCAGCTCACCAAGGCGGCAGGGGACGGTGTCACCCCTCCACTTT
CASSPRRQGTVSPLHF
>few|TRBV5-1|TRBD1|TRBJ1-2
TGCGCCAGCAGCTTGCACCCGGACAGGCGTACTATCTATGGCTACACCTTC
CASSLHPDRRTIYGYTF
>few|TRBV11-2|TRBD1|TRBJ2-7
TGTGCCAGCAGCTTTGGACAGGGTCTGGGCGAGCAGTACTTC
CASSFGQGLGEQYF
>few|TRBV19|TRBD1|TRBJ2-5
TGTGCCAGTAAAGGACAGGGTCGAACGGCCCAGTACTTC
CASKGQGRTAQYF
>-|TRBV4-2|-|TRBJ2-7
TGTGCCAGCAGCCAAGGCCTCGAGACTAGTCACGAGCAGTACTTC
CASSQGLETSHEQYF
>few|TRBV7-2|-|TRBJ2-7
TGTGCCAGCAGCTTATTTTCAGGCAGCTACGAGCAGTACTTC
CASSLFSGSYEQYF
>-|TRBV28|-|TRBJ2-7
TGTGCCAGCAGTGTGAGAAGTGGACTGGTGATCCACGAGCAGTACTTC
CASSVRSGLVIHEQYF